This TCR beta chain derives from a study of graft-versus-host responses after intestinal transplantation. Study information: Multivisceral, liver-intestinal, or isolated intestinal grafts went to recipients. Each recipient received anti-thymocyte globulin induction, then tacrolimus and steroids for 2 to 4 years.

Data came from immunoSEQ multiplex PCR; TCRdb stores just in-frame clones and leaves some out. The sample has about 69,000 clones, just under 95% seen once. V gave up 0 bases and J gave up 3 bases; unmatched junction bases: 8. Germline CDR1 MGHRA, CDR2 YSYEKL. This CDR3 is built from 17 residues. Study observations and caveats: Among recipient marrow samples, GvH clones were found; some appeared first in ileum or blood.

Concerning this clone: The antigen is not known.

V usage is TRBV4-1 and J usage is TRBJ2-1; 7 nucleotides agree with TRBD2. The TCR originated in a human patient who received an intestinal transplant, so some T cells may come from the graft donor. Source: bone marrow, taken 700 to 850 days after intestinal transplantation. The CDR3 DNA reads as TGCGCCAGCAGCCAAGAGGGGAGCGGGATCCGCTACAATGAGCAGTTCTTC. It encodes CASSQEGSGIRYNEQFF.